This T cell receptor (beta chain) was recorded in a study of T cell responses to AZD1222 COVID-19 vaccine. Overall study results and limits: Just a handful of AZD1222 recipients were seropositive at baseline. The reported proportion of spike-specific TCRs targeting unmutated variant regions was nearly half.

Of note for this clone: Its antigen is not identified.

TCRdb keeps only in-frame clones here, not all; method: immunoSEQ multiplex PCR. The sample has over 50,000 clones; around 81% are singletons. This CDR3 comprises 14 residues. V lost 6 bases and J lost 8; bases outside the gene matches: 9. The V gene's germline CDR1 is KGHSH and CDR2 LQKENI. The genes are TRBV18 and TRBJ2-1; TRBD1 aligns across 8 bases. This receptor was identified in an adult who received the AZD1222 COVID-19 vaccine. The sample in question was peripheral blood, obtained 28 days after the second AZD1222 dose. CDR3 in DNA: TGTGCCAGCTCTCCGGGACAGGTTCGGGATGAGCAGTTCTTC. Protein sequence: CASSPGQVRDEQFF.